This TCR beta chain comes out of a study of Ad26.COV2.S vaccination and SARS-CoV-2 variants (dated by TCRdb to the early 2020s). In terms of the full investigation: Donors in the vaccine arm were drawn from COV1001, a phase I-IIa trial of Ad26.COV2.S in healthy adults that was multicentre, randomized, double-blind and placebo-controlled. TCRbeta repertoire sequencing was used to assess the specificity and breadth of SARS-CoV-2-reactive T cell receptors after Ad26.COV2.S vaccination. The TCR-sequenced set comprised around 30 samples: some 20 Ad26.COV2.S vaccine recipients, 5 placebo recipients and 8 SARS-CoV-2 convalescent individuals. Dosing of Ad26.COV2.S was intramuscular, at either 5x10^10 or 1x10^11 viral particles, delivered as one shot or as two shots spaced 56 days apart. Trial participants were randomized into five groups of five, in which low-dose or high-dose Ad26.COV2.S was given once or twice, or placebo was given on both occasions. Throughout the experiments and outcome assessment, investigators stayed blinded to trial group allocation.

The investigation overall reported the following: Compared with placebo recipients, Ad26.COV2.S recipients showed higher spike-specific TCR breadth (P = 0.0014). Vaccine and placebo recipients had comparable non-spike TCR breadth, which fits with the vaccine containing only spike. The authors noted that the TCR breadth and depth analyses may have underestimated total T cell responses. Comparing responses between vaccine doses or regimens was not something the study was powered to do. After vaccination, substantial breadth of spike-specific CD8+ and CD4+ T cell responses was reported.

Reading the label with the study, this specimen's treatment or condition is: 15 to 20 received Ad26.COV2.S at low or high dose, single or two shots; several received placebo; per-sample allocation not given. Repertoires of vaccine and placebo recipients were sequenced from samples collected on day 63 after the first injection. Cohort 1b enrolled roughly 25 adults aged 18-55 years at a single site in Boston, USA, between 29 July and 7 August 2020. As a vaccine, Ad26.COV2.S was a replication-incompetent adenovirus type 26 vector that expressed a prefusion-stabilized SARS-CoV-2 spike protein derived from the original Wuhan strain. The immunoSEQ Assay was the method used to sequence TCRbeta CDR3 regions. After extraction, genomic DNA underwent amplification by bias-controlled multiplex PCR, followed by high-throughput sequencing. The study's own analysis went as follows. To quantify the absolute abundance of every unique TCRbeta CDR3 region, sequences were collapsed and filtered. T cell fraction was estimated by normalizing TCRbeta template counts to usable DNA, which was measured by amplifying reference genes present in all nucleated cells. Repertoire TCRs were annotated as SARS-CoV-2-specific when V gene, CDR3 amino acid sequence and J gene were exactly matched to a known reactive TCR set. The reference SARS-CoV-2 TCR set came from MIRA and was filtered for enrichment in COVID-19-positive ImmuneCODE repertoires, removing public or cross-reactive TCRs. Using the MIRA antigens, annotated TCRs were further analysed by specific ORF or by position within an ORF. Breadth was defined as annotated unique rearrangements over total unique productive rearrangements; depth was the summed frequency of those rearrangements. TCR breadth was compared between groups using two-sided Wilcoxon rank-sum tests. As stored in TCRdb, this immuneACCESS dataset retains in-frame rearrangements with V and J assigned. A fraction of the clones does not appear; measured against another copy, unresolved V genes explain less than half of the discrepancy, and the remainder lacks a known reason. D and trimming come from the DNA, and the V and J calls and clone size come from that table. This sample is represented by about 350,000 clones; about 87% of them were singletons. 5.5% to 7% of the sample belongs to the ten largest clones.

With respect to this clone: Its antigen is not yet known. Per-base qualities were not stored, and no clone one base away is much larger.

The CDR3 contains 15 residues, cysteine and phenylalanine counted. This entry keeps only the CDR3 DNA: 45 bases, framed from base 1. At the junction V is shortened by 3 bases and J by 4 bases; bases outside the gene matches: 6. As encoded in the germline V gene (reference sequence), CDR1 is MNHEY while CDR2 is SMNVEV. The rearrangement combines TRBV27 with TRBJ2-1, with 7 bases matching TRBD2. The TCR comes from a person between 18 and 60 years old who received the Ad26.COV2.S COVID-19 vaccine or a placebo. The sequenced sample was peripheral blood, obtained in a trial of Ad26.COV2.S vaccine versus placebo. The CDR3 corresponds to CASSLALAVYNEQFF. The sequence in DNA is TGTGCCAGCAGTTTGGCTCTAGCGGTTTACAATGAGCAGTTCTTC.